These 15 T cell receptor beta chains originate from one sample sequenced in a study of neoadjuvant nivolumab and ipilimumab in lung cancer (dated by TCRdb to about 2020). Taken with the paper, the label for time point translates to: at surgical resection after neoadjuvant nivolumab +/- ipilimumab. Libraries came from the immunoSEQ multiplex PCR assay. TCRdb mirrors the immuneACCESS table, restricted to in-frame sequences. Some clones are absent from its copies; in checked studies, under half trace to an unresolved V gene, and the reason for the others is unknown. This sample comprises over 25,000 clones, 60% to 85% of them detected only once. About 20% of the sample lies in the top ten. The specimen was tumor tissue, collected after neoadjuvant nivolumab, alone or with ipilimumab, at or shortly before surgery. The receptor set was obtained from an adult with non-small cell lung cancer.

V usage is TRBV2 and J usage is TRBJ2-5; 8 positions agree with TRBD1. The junction had 3 bases not matched to a gene; V was cut back by 4 bases and J by 5 bases. CDR3 length: 13 residues. The germline V gene has CDR1 SNHLY and CDR2 FYNNEI. For the CDR3, the DNA is TGTGCCAGCAGTGTGGACAGGGATGAGACCCAGTACTTC. Residues: CASSVDRDETQYF.

The chain carries TRBV6-6 and TRBJ2-2; TRBD2 matches 7 bases. The germline CDR1 and CDR2 sequences are MNHNY and SVGAGI (reference sequence). CDR3 size: 16 residues. Unmatched junction bases numbered 7, after V lost 5 bases and J lost 1 base. CDR3 in DNA: TGTGCCAGCAGTCGACGGCGGGGGTGGAACACCGGGGAGCTGTTTTTT. This gives the protein CASSRRRGWNTGELFF.

This clone appeared a single time. The chain recombines TRBV2 with TRBJ1-2, with D perhaps TRBD1 (6 bases). Per the germline V gene, CDR1 is SNHLY and CDR2 is FYNNEI. The CDR3 runs to 13 residues. V gave up 8 bases and J gave up 8 bases, with 18 bases separating them. The chain's CDR3 is CASRGTGLGGYTF. In nucleotides, the CDR3 is TGTGCCAGCCGAGGAACAGGGCTAGGAGGCTACACCTTC.

V is TRBV7-2 and J is TRBJ2-3; the match to TRBD2 covers 9 bases. After removal of 2 bases from V and 1 base from J, the junction contained 10 bases not matched to a gene. Germline CDR1 and CDR2: SGHTA and FQGNSA. The CDR3 is 18 residues long. CDR3 bases: TGTGCCAGCAGCTTATCGGGACTAGCCCTTGCCGGCACAGATACGCAGTATTTT. It translates to CASSLSGLALAGTDTQYF.

The chain employs TRBV7-2 and TRBJ2-7, with 10 bases aligning to TRBD2. V lost 5 bases and J lost 1; bases outside the gene matches: 8. There are 16 residues in the CDR3. CDR1 is SGHTA and CDR2 is FQGNSA in the germline V gene. CDR3 amino acids: CASSPSGTSVSYEQYF. In DNA form, the CDR3 reads TGTGCCAGCAGCCCCTCCGGGACTAGCGTATCCTACGAGCAGTACTTC. The full variable domain, completed using reference TRBV7-2 and TRBJ2-7, is GAGVSQSPSNKVTEKGKDVELRCDPISGHTALYWYRQSLGQGLEFLIYFQGNSAPDKSGLPSDRFSAERTGGSVSTLTIQRTQQEDSAVYLCASSPSGTSVSYEQYFGPGTRLTVT.

The gene calls are TRBV30 and TRBJ1-4, with 12 bases fitting TRBD1. The V and J ends lost 2 bases and 8 bases, in that order; junction bases with no gene match: 6. The CDR3 spans 15 residues. Per germline, CDR1 GTSNPN and CDR2 SVGIG (reference sequence). In nucleotides, the CDR3 is TGTGCCTGGAGTTTGGGGACAGGGGGCTTGGAAAAACTGTTTTTT. It codes for CAWSLGTGGLEKLFF.

In its sample, this clone ranks as medium-sized. The chain employs TRBV11-2 and TRBJ2-5; 9 bases map to TRBD1. V was pared by 6 bases and J by 1 base, with 3 bases of the junction left unmatched. From germline, CDR1 is SGHAT and CDR2 FQNNGV. This CDR3 has 14 amino acids. The CDR3 DNA reads TGTGCCAGCAGGCGGACAGGGGTCCAAGAGACCCAGTACTTC. It translates to CASRRTGVQETQYF.

This clone was counted a single time. This chain connects TRBV6-6 to TRBJ1-6; D is possibly TRBD1 (5 bases). Germline CDR1 is MNHNY and CDR2 is SVGAGI (reference sequence). V lost 2 bases to trimming and J lost 3 bases, with 8 bases between them. This CDR3 is 15 amino acids long. CDR3 coding DNA: TGTGCCAGCAGTTACCAGGGAGGCTATAATTCACCCCTCCACTTT. Translation gives CASSYQGGYNSPLHF.

The chain uses TRBV6-5 and TRBJ1-2; D gene unclear. This CDR3 spans 14 amino acids. From germline, CDR1 is MNHEY and CDR2 SVGAGI. Trimming removed 0 bases from V and 4 bases from J, with 9 bases in between. The DNA of the CDR3 is TGTGCCAGCAGTTACTCGGGCAGGACCTATGGCTACACCTTC. It yields the protein CASSYSGRTYGYTF.

The CDR3, as DNA: TGTGCCAGCAGCCCCTGGGGGCTCACTGAAGCTTTCTTT. It codes for CASSPWGLTEAFF. The gene calls are TRBV9 and TRBJ1-1, with D possibly being TRBD1 (6 bases). CDR3 length: 13 residues. The germline V gene encodes CDR1 SGDLS and CDR2 YYNGEE. Trimming pared 4 bases from V and 4 bases from J, leaving 11 bases between. Based on the CDR3 plus reference TRBV9 and TRBJ1-1, the full variable domain is DSGVTQTPKHLITATGQRVTLRCSPRSGDLSVYWYQQSLDQGLQFLIQYYNGEERAKGNILERFSAQQFPDLHSELNLSSLELGDSALYFCASSPWGLTEAFFGQGTRLTVV.

This clone occurred once. The J gene is TRBJ2-7, the V gene TRBV29-1; D possibly matches TRBD1 or TRBD2 (5 bases each). The CDR3 covers 14 residues. Germline CDR1 is SQVTM and CDR2 is ANQGSEA. V lost 1 base to trimming and J lost 3 bases, with 13 bases between them. The CDR3 is CSVEVLGTHYEQYF. The CDR3 DNA is TGCAGCGTTGAAGTGTTGGGGACCCACTACGAGCAGTACTTC.

The chain uses TRBV25-1 and TRBJ1-6; perhaps TRBD1 as D (5 bases). With 5 bases removed from V and 6 bases from J, the gap between germline ends came to 14 bases. The germline V gene has CDR1 MGHDK and CDR2 SYGVNS. This CDR3 spans 15 amino acids. The CDR3 DNA sequence: TGTGCCAGCAGTTTGGGGTTAGGGGTTAATTCACCCCTCCACTTT. As protein: CASSLGLGVNSPLHF.

The genes are TRBV7-8 and TRBJ2-2; D is unresolved. Germline loops: CDR1 SGHVS, CDR2 FQNEAQ. Trimming stripped 8 bases from V and 0 bases from J, with 16 bases between. The CDR3 runs 16 residues. The CDR3 is CASGPRFEPNTGELFF. In DNA, the CDR3 is TGTGCCAGCGGCCCCCGATTTGAGCCGAACACCGGGGAGCTGTTTTTT.

This clone turned up a few times. The genes are TRBV6-5 and TRBJ1-2; D call uncertain. Germline V gene lookup returns CDR1 MNHEY and CDR2 SVGAGI. V was pared by 0 bases and J by 7 bases, with 12 bases between. This CDR3 region has 14 residues. The CDR3 sequence: CASSYSGRSAGYTF. Here the CDR3 DNA reads TGTGCCAGCAGTTACTCGGGCAGGAGTGCTGGCTACACCTTC.

The chain links TRBV5-1 to TRBJ2-7; TRBD1 aligns across 8 bases. This CDR3 region has 14 residues. From germline, CDR1 is SGHRS and CDR2 YFSETQ. J lost 4 bases, V lost 2 bases, and 5 bases had no gene match. As DNA, the CDR3 is TGCGCCAGCAGCTTAGGACAGGGTGCGTACGAGCAGTACTTC. Translated, it gives CASSLGQGAYEQYF. The whole variable domain, filled in from reference TRBV5-1 and TRBJ2-7, reads KAGVTQTPRYLIKTRGQQVTLSCSPISGHRSVSWYQQTPGQGLQFLFEYFSETQRNKGNFPGRFSGRQFSNSRSEMNVSTLELGDSALYLCASSLGQGAYEQYFGPGTRLTVT.